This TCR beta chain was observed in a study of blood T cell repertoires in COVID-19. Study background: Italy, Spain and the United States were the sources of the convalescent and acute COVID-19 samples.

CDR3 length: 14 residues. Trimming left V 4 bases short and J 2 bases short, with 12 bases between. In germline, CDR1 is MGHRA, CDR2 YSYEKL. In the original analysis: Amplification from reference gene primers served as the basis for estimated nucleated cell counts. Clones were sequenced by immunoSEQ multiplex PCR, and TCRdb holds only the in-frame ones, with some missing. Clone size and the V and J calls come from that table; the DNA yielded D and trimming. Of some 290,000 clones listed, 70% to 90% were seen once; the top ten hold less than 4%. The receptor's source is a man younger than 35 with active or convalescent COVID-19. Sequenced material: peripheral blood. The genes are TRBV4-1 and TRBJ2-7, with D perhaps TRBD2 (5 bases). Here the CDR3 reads CASSPRTGTYEQYF. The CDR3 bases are TGCGCCAGCAGCCCCCGGACGGGGACCTACGAGCAGTACTTC.